This T cell receptor beta chain derives from a study of blood T cell repertoires in COVID-19. CDR1 is KGHSH and CDR2 is LQKENI in the germline V gene. V lost 0 bases and J lost 3, with 11 bases in between. The CDR3 extends over 16 amino acids. In the original analysis: Scientists estimated how many nucleated cells there were by amplifying reference gene primers. The assay was immunoSEQ multiplex PCR, and TCRdb's table has in-frame clones only and misses some. V and J calls and clone size are as listed in that table; D and trimming were resolved from the DNA. Of 150,000 to 160,000 clones listed, approximately 80% were seen once; the top ten hold about 12%.

The rearrangement links TRBV18 to TRBJ1-4; D not certain. Input material: peripheral blood. This receptor was obtained from an older woman with COVID-19, enrolled during active disease. The DNA of the CDR3 is TGTGCCAGCTCACCACCAGCGAGTGGTCCTAATGAAAAACTGTTTTTT. Amino acids: CASSPPASGPNEKLFF.